This T cell receptor (beta chain) was sequenced for a study of identical twins. Study findings and constraints: Fewer insertions were carried by abundant cord blood beta clonotypes, but none was seen in memory repertoires.

The trim removed 5 bases at V and 6 bases at J, leaving 3 bases unmatched. The CDR3 has 13 residues. Germline-derived CDR1 and CDR2 are KGHSH and LQKENI. TCRdb re-derived calls from the 5' RACE reads in MiXCR, one entry per CDR3 protein. This sample yields 250,000 to 350,000 distinct CDR3 sequences, of which roughly 8.6% are seen a single time; roughly 6.4% belongs to the top ten. Healthy Caucasians alone served as donors. As to this clonotype: Its specificity is unknown.

This same sample was also part of a study on yellow fever vaccine responses in identical twins. As that report states: After vaccination, twins' T cell response reportedly seemed partly convergent, partly personalized.

The source material was CD8+ T cells sorted from blood. The source is a woman between 18 and 30 years old in good health. The chain recombines TRBV18 with TRBJ2-2; TRBD2 matches 7 bases. The DNA for the CDR3 is TGTGCCAGCTCATCAGGACTAGCCGGGGAGCTGTTTTTT. Protein product: CASSSGLAGELFF. The complete variable domain, with remaining parts taken from reference TRBV18 and TRBJ2-2, reads NAGVMQNPRHLVRRRGQEARLRCSPMKGHSHVYWYRQLPEEGLKFMVYLQKENIIDESGMPKERFSAEFPKEGPSILRIQQVVRGDSAAYFCASSSGLAGELFFGEGSRLTVL.